This T cell receptor beta chain was sequenced for a study of cytomegalovirus exposure and HLA in healthy donors. Broader study findings: Other equally common chains were less clonally expanded than HLA-associated TCR beta chains, a later analysis showed. Fewer N-insertions (relative to the roughly 730-donor mean) were reportedly seen in an Asian-associated ancestry cluster in a later analysis.

The PCR was carried out with 60 Vbeta primers and 13 Jbeta primers. Only in-frame clones appear in the TCRdb table, and some are missing; sequencing was by immunoSEQ multiplex PCR. The sample comprises 90,000 to 130,000 clones, 86% of which are singletons, and 1.5% to 2% rests with the top ten. About this clone: Its antigen is undetermined.

This CDR3 region has 13 residues. Unmatched junction bases numbered 1, after V lost 4 bases and J lost 4 bases. Germline-derived CDR1 and CDR2 are MNHNS and SASEGT. The source material was PBMCs. The V call is TRBV6-1, the J call TRBJ1-5, with 7 bases fitting TRBD1. This receptor was taken from a middle-aged man in good health and CMV-seronegative. The CDR3 loop reads CASSVTGNQPQHF. CDR3 nucleotide sequence: TGTGCCAGCAGTGTGACAGGGAATCAGCCCCAGCATTTT.